A single sample gave rise to the 25 T cell receptor beta chains below, sequenced in a study of CD8 T cells in Susac syndrome. The authors reverse transcribed roughly 0.5 to 1 ug RNA with random hexamers. TCRdb recomputed calls from the immunoSEQ multiplex PCR reads with MiXCR, one row per CDR3 protein. This table has approximately 220,000 distinct CDR3 sequences, roughly 94% appearing once. Sequencing used CD4+ T cells from PBMCs. The receptor source for this set is a human donor with multiple sclerosis.

V is TRBV29-1 and J is TRBJ2-7; no firm D call. V was pared by 5 bases and J by 0 bases, with 8 bases between. This CDR3 comprises 12 residues. CDR1 is SQVTM and CDR2 is ANQGSEA in the germline V gene. This chain's CDR3 is CSVSVVSYEQYF. For the CDR3, the DNA is TGCAGCGTTTCGGTAGTCTCCTACGAGCAGTACTTC.

The CDR3 DNA reads as TGTGCCAGCAGCCAAGGACAGGGGGCTTCTGGCTACACCTTC. It yields the protein CASSQGQGASGYTF. This chain links TRBV3-1 with TRBJ1-2, with 10 bases fitting TRBD1. Trimming cost V 1 base and J 7 bases; bases outside gene matches: 3. The length of the CDR3 is 14 residues. Germline V gene sequence: CDR1 LGHDT, CDR2 YNNKEL (reference sequence).

V and J are TRBV29-1 and TRBJ2-1; maybe TRBD1 (6 bases). CDR1 is SQVTM, CDR2 ANQGSEA, per germline. The CDR3 spans 14 residues. The V gene lost 4 bases and the J gene lost 2 bases, with 12 bases spanning the gap. The CDR3 nucleotides are TGCAGCGTTGTGCCCGGACAGCCCTACAATGAGCAGTTCTTC. It translates to CSVVPGQPYNEQFF.

The chain combines TRBV2 with TRBJ2-7; 8 bases line up with TRBD1. Germline CDR1 and CDR2: SNHLY and FYNNEI. CDR3 size: 15 residues. V lost 7 bases and J lost 0; bases outside the gene matches: 8. CDR3 sequence (DNA): TGTGCCAGCAACGACAGGGGCCGTAGCTCCTACGAGCAGTACTTC. This gives the protein CASNDRGRSSYEQYF.

The gene calls are TRBV20-1 and TRBJ2-7; TRBD2 matches 7 bases. This CDR3 contains 19 residues. Germline trimming cut 1 base from V and 2 bases from J; bases unmatched to any gene: 20. Germline V gives CDR1 DFQATT, CDR2 SNEGSKA (reference sequence). The CDR3 coding sequence is TGCAGTGCTAGAGTTTCTACACTCAGGAGCGGGGCTGGGGCCTACGAGCAGTACTTC. This translates into CSARVSTLRSGAGAYEQYF.

J is TRBJ2-7 and V is TRBV14; no firm D call. Germline V CDR1 and CDR2: SGHDN, FVKESK. The V end lost 5 bases, the J end lost 9 bases, and 11 bases lay between the germline ends. The CDR3 contains 11 residues. The CDR3 is CASSALTGQYF. DNA of the CDR3: TGTGCCAGCAGCGCACTGACCGGGCAGTACTTC.

This sequence joins TRBV19 and TRBJ1-1, with unresolved D. The CDR3 is 12 amino acids. Trimming removed 2 bases from V and 5 bases from J, with 6 bases in between. CDR1 and CDR2 (germline): LNHDA, SQIVND (reference sequence). CDR3 sequence (DNA): TGTGCCAGTAGTATACGAGGGACTGAAGCTTTCTTT. Protein product: CASSIRGTEAFF.

This rearrangement joins TRBV5-1 to TRBJ2-7; D ambiguous. V was pared by 0 bases and J by 1 base, with 17 bases between. Germline V gene lookup returns CDR1 SGHRS and CDR2 YFSETQ. The CDR3 is 17 amino acids. As DNA, the CDR3 is TGCGCCAGCAGCTTGGCTTACCAGGAACCAACATCCTACGAGCAGTACTTC. Translating gives CASSLAYQEPTSYEQYF.

V is TRBV3-1 and J is TRBJ2-1; D is perhaps TRBD2 (5 bases). The CDR3 covers 14 residues. The V end lost 7 bases, the J end lost 5 bases, and 15 bases lay between the germline ends. Germline CDR1 reads LGHDT; CDR2 reads YNNKEL (reference sequence). CDR3 region: CASKGVPVNNEQFF. Here the CDR3 DNA reads TGTGCCAGCAAGGGAGTACCGGTGAACAATGAGCAGTTCTTC.

The chain joins TRBV20-1 to TRBJ2-1; D gene uncertain. CDR3 length equals 13 residues. V was clipped by 5 bases and J by 5 bases, with 13 bases between them. The germline gives CDR1 DFQATT, CDR2 SNEGSKA (reference sequence). CDR3 loop: CSAAVANDNEQFF. The CDR3 region has the DNA TGCAGTGCTGCCGTGGCTAATGACAATGAGCAGTTCTTC.

The V call is TRBV3-1, the J call TRBJ1-2; unclear D gene. The CDR3 length is 13 residues. The germline CDR1 and CDR2 sequences are LGHDT and YNNKEL (reference sequence). Trimming cost V 4 bases and J 0 bases, with 6 bases left between them. CDR3 sequence reads: CASSPITNYGYTF. The CDR3 DNA sequence: TGTGCCAGCAGCCCAATTACTAACTATGGCTACACCTTC.

This chain joins TRBV29-1 and TRBJ2-3; D is tentatively TRBD1 or TRBD2 (6 bases each). The CDR3 has 15 residues. Germline CDR1 reads SQVTM; CDR2 reads ANQGSEA. With 6 bases removed from V and 3 bases from J, the gap between germline ends came to 19 bases. This CDR3 is CSVNEGGDGTDTQYF. The CDR3 nucleotides are TGCAGCGTAAACGAGGGGGGTGACGGAACAGATACGCAGTATTTT.

This rearrangement joins TRBV30 to TRBJ2-5; the match to TRBD2 covers 12 bases. The CDR3 is 15 amino acids. V lost 1 base and J lost 1; bases outside the gene matches: 1. CDR1 GTSNPN and CDR2 SVGIG come from the germline V gene (reference sequence). The CDR3 DNA reads as TGTGCCTGGAGTGGACTAGCGGGGGCCCAAGAGACCCAGTACTTC. This sequence encodes CAWSGLAGAQETQYF.

V is TRBV30 and J is TRBJ2-3, with 7 bases that match TRBD2. CDR1 and CDR2 (germline): GTSNPN, SVGIG (reference sequence). The CDR3 contains 14 residues. Trimming took 2 bases from V and 3 from J; bases not matched to a gene: 5. Here the CDR3 DNA reads TGTGCCTGGAGTCTGGGAGGGAGTACAGATACGCAGTATTTT. Translated: CAWSLGGSTDTQYF.

This rearrangement joins TRBV20-1 to TRBJ1-2; no firm D call. This CDR3 region has 11 residues. Germline CDR1 and CDR2: DFQATT and SNEGSKA (reference sequence). V lost 0 bases and J 2 bases, leaving 1 base between the germline ends. CDR3 protein: CSARDNYGYTF. DNA of the CDR3: TGCAGTGCTAGAGACAACTATGGCTACACCTTC.

V gene TRBV7-2 combines with J gene TRBJ2-7; TRBD2 is a possible D gene (6 bases). The CDR3 has 17 residues. CDR1 is SGHTA and CDR2 is FQGNSA in the germline V gene. The ends were cut back, 4 bases at V and 5 bases at J, with 24 bases in the middle. CDR3 coding DNA: TGTGCCAGCAGCTCCACAAGGCGGGACCCCCTCATCGACGAGCAGTACTTC. Its translation is CASSSTRRDPLIDEQYF.

V and J are TRBV20-1 and TRBJ1-2; D is uncertain. CDR1 and CDR2 from the germline V gene are DFQATT and SNEGSKA (reference sequence). This CDR3 is built from 13 residues. Trimming removed 3 bases at V and 4 bases at J, with 12 bases between. CDR3 DNA sequence: TGCAGTGCTAGGGCTCAGTCGATCTATGGCTACACCTTC. The encoded protein is CSARAQSIYGYTF.

This clonotype was seen just once. V is TRBV30 and J is TRBJ2-1, with 8 bases lining up with TRBD2. The CDR3 spans 15 residues. After removal of 2 bases from V and 6 bases from J, the junction contained 9 bases not matched to a gene. Germline CDR1 GTSNPN, CDR2 SVGIG (reference sequence). CDR3 DNA sequence: TGTGCCTGGAGTACGGGGGGGGGCCCCCCCAATGAGCAGTTCTTC. Amino acid sequence: CAWSTGGGPPNEQFF.

The chain uses TRBV20-1 and TRBJ2-3; 11 bases are shared with TRBD2. CDR1 is DFQATT and CDR2 is SNEGSKA in the germline V gene (reference sequence). Trimming at V came to 3 bases and at J to 5 bases, leaving 4 bases not matched to a gene. The CDR3 runs 14 residues. In DNA, the CDR3 is TGCAGTGCTAGCGATAGCGGGGGGGGAGATACGCAGTATTTT. Translating gives CSASDSGGGDTQYF.

This rearrangement joins TRBV12-5 to TRBJ1-2, with D unresolved. There are 13 residues in the CDR3. With 2 bases removed from V and 6 bases from J, the gap between germline ends came to 10 bases. CDR1 and CDR2 from the germline V gene are LGHNT and FRNRAP. This CDR3 reads CASGLSTVDGYTF. CDR3 nucleotides: TGTGCTAGTGGTTTGTCTACAGTGGATGGCTACACCTTC.

The CDR3 coding sequence is TGTGCCAGCAGTTCATCCGGGACTGCGGAGACCCAGTACTTC. The encoded protein is CASSSSGTAETQYF. The chain combines TRBV6-5 with TRBJ2-5; D is possibly TRBD2 (6 bases). Per germline, CDR1 MNHEY and CDR2 SVGAGI. This CDR3 has 14 residues. Trimming stripped 4 bases from V and 5 bases from J, with 14 bases between.

This clonotype has just one count. V and J are TRBV20-1 and TRBJ2-3; D is ambiguous. The germline gives CDR1 DFQATT, CDR2 SNEGSKA (reference sequence). CDR3 length: 10 residues. V gave up 4 bases and J gave up 5 bases, with 4 bases separating them. The CDR3 protein is CSATEDTQYF. The CDR3 bases are TGCAGTGCTACGGAAGATACGCAGTATTTT.

The chain couples TRBV7-9 to TRBJ1-2; D possibly corresponds to TRBD1 (5 bases). CDR3 length equals 15 residues. Looked up from germline, CDR1 is SEHNR and CDR2 is FQNEAQ (reference sequence). V lost 5 bases and J lost 8, with 21 bases in between. The CDR3 region is CASSPPGFGASGYTF. Written as DNA, the CDR3 is TGTGCCAGCAGCCCCCCTGGGTTTGGGGCATCGGGCTACACCTTC.

The chain combines TRBV9 with TRBJ2-3; unclear D gene. The V end was cut by 2 bases, the J end by 6 bases, with 7 bases between. The CDR3 has 12 amino acids. CDR1 SGDLS and CDR2 YYNGEE come from the germline V gene. The chain's CDR3 is CASSVLGDTQYF. CDR3 DNA: TGTGCCAGCAGCGTGTTAGGGGATACGCAGTATTTT.

The chain has TRBV7-2 and TRBJ2-5, with D possibly being TRBD2 (6 bases). V lost 5 bases, J lost 6 bases, and 16 bases lay in between. Germline V lookup: CDR1 SGHTA, CDR2 FQGNSA. This CDR3 region has 14 residues. In nucleotides, the CDR3 is TGTGCCAGCAGCCCACGTGGGGGGATGAAGACCCAGTACTTC. As protein: CASSPRGGMKTQYF.